What follows are 25 T cell receptor beta chains derived from one specimen sequenced in a study of blood T cell repertoires in COVID-19. The assay was immunoSEQ multiplex PCR, and TCRdb's table has in-frame clones only and misses some. This sample carries around 100,000 clones, about 90% of them seen once, and the ten largest clones take roughly 5%. Sequencing was done on a sample of peripheral blood. The receptors shown here come from a human donor in a cohort sampled during active COVID-19.

This clone was seen a single time. The V call is TRBV6-5, the J call TRBJ2-7; D might be TRBD1 (6 bases). Germline loops: CDR1 MNHEY, CDR2 SVGAGI. Trimming took off 7 bases at V and 3 bases at J, with 16 bases between the two ends. The CDR3 spans 14 residues. CDR3 sequence reads: CASTEQGAGYEQYF. In nucleotides, the CDR3 is TGTGCCAGCACCGAACAGGGTGCGGGCTACGAGCAGTACTTC.

This clone was recorded once. The gene calls are TRBV2 and TRBJ2-7, with D hard to call. Germline V gives CDR1 SNHLY, CDR2 FYNNEI. The CDR3 totals 13 residues. Between the trimmed V and J ends, which lost 4 bases and 0 bases, there was a span of 7 bases. This CDR3 reads CASSARPSYEQYF. CDR3 sequence (DNA): TGTGCCAGCAGTGCCAGGCCCTCCTACGAGCAGTACTTC.

V usage is TRBV3-1 (or the pseudogene TRBV3-2) and J usage is TRBJ2-5; TRBD2 matches at 12 bases. Looked up from germline, CDR1 is LGHDT and CDR2 is YNNKEL (reference sequence). The CDR3 length is 15 residues. The V segment lost 4 bases and the J segment 5 bases; nucleotides outside the gene matches: 5. CDR3 nucleotides: TGTGCCAGCAGCCCTCTAGCGGGAGGGATGGAGACCCAGTACTTC. This encodes CASSPLAGGMETQYF.

The table lists this clone with a few counts. V gene TRBV4-3 combines with J gene TRBJ2-7; D is perhaps TRBD2 (5 bases). The CDR3 is 15 amino acids. V lost 0 bases and J lost 5, with 14 bases in between. Germline CDR1 and CDR2: LGHNA and YSLEER. CDR3 bases: TGCGCCAGCAGCCAAGAAGCGTCTAGCATCCACGAGCAGTACTTC. It specifies CASSQEASSIHEQYF.

V usage is TRBV7-2 and J usage is TRBJ2-4; 7 bases are shared with TRBD1. Unmatched junction bases numbered 4, after V lost 5 bases and J lost 0 bases. The CDR3 length is 15 residues. From germline, CDR1 is SGHTA and CDR2 FQGNSA. The CDR3 loop reads CASSPYRGAKNIQYF. The CDR3 DNA reads as TGTGCCAGCAGCCCTTACAGGGGAGCCAAAAACATTCAGTACTTC.

The chain links TRBV5-5 to TRBJ1-1; 9 positions agree with TRBD1. Trimming removed 1 base from V and 11 bases from J; junction bases left unmatched: 15. The CDR3 has 16 residues. The germline gives CDR1 SGHKS, CDR2 YYEKEE (reference sequence). This CDR3 is CASSLPSSGTGNSAFF. In DNA, the CDR3 is TGTGCCAGCAGCTTGCCGTCATCCGGGACAGGGAATTCTGCTTTCTTT.

The sample holds one count of this clone. The rearrangement uses TRBV13 and TRBJ2-3; 11 positions match TRBD2. The CDR3 spans 17 residues. The germline V gene has CDR1 PRHDT and CDR2 FYEKMQ (reference sequence). The J segment lost 2 bases and the V segment lost 6 bases, leaving 10 bases of the junction unmatched. CDR3 amino acids: CASSSRLAGTPTDTQYF. DNA for the CDR3: TGTGCCAGCAGTTCCAGACTAGCGGGGACTCCCACAGATACGCAGTATTTT.

The chain links TRBV6-5 to TRBJ2-4; 9 nucleotides align to TRBD1. Germline trimming cut 6 bases from V and 7 bases from J; bases unmatched to any gene: 7. Germline lookup yields CDR1 MNHEY and CDR2 SVGAGI. The CDR3 contains 14 residues. In DNA form, the CDR3 reads TGTGCCAGCAGGCGACAGGGGGGGGGTAACATTCAGTACTTC. Translation gives CASRRQGGGNIQYF.

This chain connects TRBV6-5 to TRBJ1-1; D gene uncertain. CDR1 and CDR2 from the germline V gene are MNHEY and SVGAGI. The CDR3 has 12 residues. V lost 6 bases and J lost 6, with 11 bases in between. CDR3 nucleotide sequence: TGTGCCAGCAGCATAAACCGCGCTGAAGCTTTCTTT. Translating it yields CASSINRAEAFF.

The chain links TRBV28 to TRBJ1-5, with a possible D match to TRBD1 (6 bases). CDR3 size: 13 residues. Per germline, CDR1 MDHEN and CDR2 SYDVKM. V dropped 7 bases and J dropped 4 bases, with 11 bases sitting between them. The DNA for the CDR3 is TGTGCCAGCACCCGACAGGTTAATCAGCCCCAGCATTTT. It specifies CASTRQVNQPQHF.

The chain links TRBV27 to TRBJ2-5; 13 bases agree with TRBD2. The ends lost 6 bases at V and 5 bases at J; junction bases unmatched: 9. CDR3 size: 16 residues. Germline V gene lookup returns CDR1 MNHEY and CDR2 SMNVEV (reference sequence). The CDR3 reads CASRPGLAGAFETQYF. The CDR3 region has the DNA TGTGCCAGCAGGCCCGGACTAGCGGGAGCTTTCGAGACCCAGTACTTC.

The chain combines TRBV7-2 with TRBJ1-1; 8 nucleotides agree with TRBD1. The V and J ends lost 4 bases and 4 bases, in that order; junction bases with no gene match: 11. The CDR3 runs to 16 residues. In germline, CDR1 is SGHTA, CDR2 FQGNSA. Written as DNA, the CDR3 is TGTGCCAGCAGCTCCTCCCCTTTAGGACAGGGCACTGAAGCTTTCTTT. Translating it yields CASSSSPLGQGTEAFF.

The gene calls are TRBV5-5 and TRBJ2-7; maybe TRBD1 (5 bases). From germline, CDR1 is SGHKS and CDR2 YYEKEE (reference sequence). The CDR3 extends over 15 amino acids. The germline V and J ends were trimmed by 0 bases and 7 bases, with 17 bases remaining between them. The CDR3 nucleotides are TGTGCCAGCAGCTTGGGGGGCTCTGGGGCTTGGGAGCAGTACTTC. Amino acid sequence: CASSLGGSGAWEQYF.

In its sample, this clone was seen a few times. This chain joins TRBV13 and TRBJ1-1; D perhaps matches TRBD1 (6 bases). V was cut by 1 base and J by 1 base, with 13 bases left in between. In germline, CDR1 is PRHDT, CDR2 FYEKMQ (reference sequence). The CDR3 loop spans 16 amino acids. The CDR3: CASSLESGTKNTEAFF. The CDR3 DNA reads as TGTGCCAGCAGCTTAGAGTCTGGGACAAAGAACACTGAAGCTTTCTTT.

This clone has a single count. This chain joins TRBV5-4 and TRBJ2-7; 9 bases fit TRBD1. The CDR3 length is 15 residues. Germline CDR1 reads SGHNT; CDR2 reads YYREEE (reference sequence). V was clipped by 4 bases and J by 3 bases; unmatched bases: 8. The CDR3, as DNA: TGTGCCAGCAGCCCAGAGACAGGGGGTGTCTACGAGCAGTACTTC. Protein: CASSPETGGVYEQYF.

The chain carries TRBV7-2 and TRBJ2-1, with TRBD2 identical over 8 bases. V shed 5 bases and J 3 bases; nucleotides not matched to a gene: 3. There are 14 residues in the CDR3. Germline V gene data show CDR1 as SGHTA and CDR2 as FQGNSA. The CDR3 DNA sequence: TGTGCCAGCAGCCCCAGCGGGGGCTACAATGAGCAGTTCTTC. Protein: CASSPSGGYNEQFF.

V gene TRBV9 combines with J gene TRBJ2-1; no firm D call. V was cut by 0 bases and J by 4 bases, with 20 bases left in between. Looked up from germline, CDR1 is SGDLS and CDR2 is YYNGEE. The CDR3 contains 18 residues. The CDR3 region has the DNA TGTGCCAGCAGCGTAGGGGTAGCAACTTCTCAAATTTACAATGAGCAGTTCTTC. Residues: CASSVGVATSQIYNEQFF.

This clone showed up just once. The chain employs TRBV9 and TRBJ1-6; TRBD1 is a possible D gene (5 bases). The CDR3 length is 15 residues. Germline values: CDR1 SGDLS, CDR2 YYNGEE. The V end was cut by 1 base, the J end by 10 bases, with 15 bases between. The CDR3 bases are TGTGCCAGCAGCGTATTATTGGGGGGAGAATCACCCCTCCACTTT. Protein sequence: CASSVLLGGESPLHF. Based on the CDR3 plus reference TRBV9 and TRBJ1-6, the full variable domain is DSGVTQTPKHLITATGQRVTLRCSPRSGDLSVYWYQQSLDQGLQFLIQYYNGEERAKGNILERFSAQQFPDLHSELNLSSLELGDSALYFCASSVLLGGESPLHFGNGTRLTVT.

The V gene is TRBV28, the J gene TRBJ1-5; 11 positions agree with TRBD1. Germline V gene data show CDR1 as MDHEN and CDR2 as SYDVKM. Trimming cost V 6 bases and J 3 bases; bases outside gene matches: 7. This CDR3 has 16 residues. The CDR3 reads CASRDGTGGFNQPQHF. The CDR3 bases are TGTGCCAGCAGGGACGGGACAGGGGGATTCAATCAGCCCCAGCATTTT.

The chain uses TRBV5-1 and TRBJ2-1; 11 bases align to TRBD1. This CDR3 comprises 19 residues. Germline CDR1 SGHRS, CDR2 YFSETQ. The V gene end was trimmed by 3 bases and the J gene end by 6 bases; junction bases not matched to a gene: 17. CDR3 in DNA: TGCGCCAGCAGCTGGAGGACAGGGGGCGCCGGGGTCGGGGTCAATGAGCAGTTCTTC. Its protein product is CASSWRTGGAGVGVNEQFF.

J is TRBJ1-4 and V is TRBV10-3; 7 bases map to TRBD1. The CDR3 extends over 13 amino acids. V dropped 10 bases and J dropped 6; count of bases not matched to a gene: 8. Germline CDR1 is ENHRY and CDR2 is SYGVKD. The CDR3 DNA reads TGTGCCACCGGGACAGAACTGGATGAAAAACTGTTTTTT. This translates into CATGTELDEKLFF.

The gene calls are TRBV7-2 and TRBJ1-1; the match to TRBD1 covers 7 bases. The CDR3 is 15 residues long. Germline loops: CDR1 SGHTA, CDR2 FQGNSA. The V and J ends lost 1 base and 1 base, in that order; junction bases with no gene match: 3. The CDR3 is CASSLEGTANTEAFF. The CDR3 DNA reads as TGTGCCAGCAGCTTAGAAGGGACAGCGAACACTGAAGCTTTCTTT.

The chain has TRBV29-1 and TRBJ2-1; 10 nucleotides match TRBD2. The junction had 8 bases not matched to a gene; V was cut back by 5 bases and J by 7 bases. The germline V gene encodes CDR1 SQVTM and CDR2 ANQGSEA. The CDR3 consists of 14 residues. CDR3 nucleotides: TGCAGCGTTTCTCTAGCGGGAGTCACTAATGAGCAGTTCTTC. This codes for CSVSLAGVTNEQFF.

The V gene is TRBV6-5, the J gene TRBJ2-3; TRBD2 matches at 7 bases. There are 15 residues in the CDR3. Trimming at V came to 6 bases and at J to 5 bases, leaving 11 bases not matched to a gene. In germline, CDR1 is MNHEY, CDR2 SVGAGI. This CDR3 reads CASRPAGRAVDTQYF. CDR3 nucleotide sequence: TGTGCCAGCAGACCCGCGGGGAGGGCGGTAGATACGCAGTATTTT.

The chain carries TRBV6-5 and TRBJ1-3; tentative D call: TRBD1 (6 bases). Between the trimmed V and J ends, which lost 8 bases and 1 base, there was a span of 15 bases. The CDR3 extends over 15 amino acids. Germline lookup yields CDR1 MNHEY and CDR2 SVGAGI. CDR3 in DNA: TGTGCCAGCCGGGACCCGACAGGATCTGGAAACACCATATATTTT. It translates to CASRDPTGSGNTIYF.